The T cell receptor beta chain under discussion was sequenced for a study of Graves' ophthalmopathy and Graves' hyperthyroidism. This clonotype was observed a handful of times. CDR3 length: 15 residues. Between the trimmed V and J ends, which lost 8 bases and 3 bases, there was a span of 19 bases. Germline CDR1 and CDR2: MDHEN and SYDVKM. RNA transcripts provided the template for amplifying TCR beta CDR3 regions. An opening RT-PCR round employed HTBI primers and preceded a second-round multiplex PCR. A single record per CDR3 protein comes from TCRdb applying MiXCR to the multiplex PCR reads. The table shows around 1,200,000 distinct CDR3 sequences, with roughly 35% occurring only once.

Sequencing used peripheral blood or thyroid tissue (not recorded which). This receptor was obtained from an adult man with Graves' hyperthyroidism. The V and J genes are TRBV28 and TRBJ2-5; tentative D call: TRBD2 (6 bases). CDR3 DNA: TGTGCCAGCGGAAAGGGACGGGACTCAGAAGAGACCCAGTACTTC. Translation: CASGKGRDSEETQYF.